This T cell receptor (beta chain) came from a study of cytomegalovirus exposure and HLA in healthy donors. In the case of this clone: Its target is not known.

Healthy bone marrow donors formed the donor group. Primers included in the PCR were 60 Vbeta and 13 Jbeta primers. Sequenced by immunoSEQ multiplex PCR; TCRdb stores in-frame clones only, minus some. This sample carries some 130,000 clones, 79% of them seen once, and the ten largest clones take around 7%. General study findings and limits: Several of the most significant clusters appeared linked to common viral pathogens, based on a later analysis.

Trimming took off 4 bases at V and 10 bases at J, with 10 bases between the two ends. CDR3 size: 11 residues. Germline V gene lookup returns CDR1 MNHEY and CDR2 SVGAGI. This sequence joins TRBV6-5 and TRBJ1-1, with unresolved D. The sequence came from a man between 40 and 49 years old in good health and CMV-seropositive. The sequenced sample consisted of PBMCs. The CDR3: CASSSSRLAFF. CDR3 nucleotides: TGTGCCAGCAGTTCCTCGAGGTTAGCTTTCTTT.